This T cell receptor beta chain comes out of a study of T cells in Graves' hyperthyroidism and ophthalmopathy. The CDR3 has 12 residues. Germline loops: CDR1 SQVTM, CDR2 ANQGSEA. The germline V and J ends were trimmed by 5 bases and 4 bases, with 12 bases remaining between them. Points from the study as a whole: In simple terms, a model built on 13 V-J features told ophthalmopathy apart from stable hyperthyroidism.

This clonotype was found many times. The antigen is not known. Source material for PBMCs was more than 7.5 ml fresh peripheral blood. TCR beta CDR3 regions were amplified from RNA. First-round RT-PCR with HTBI primers amplified the TCR CDR3 region. In TCRdb, the multiplex PCR reads were re-called with MiXCR into one record per CDR3 protein. The repertoire holds approximately 570,000 distinct CDR3 sequences, with 20% as singletons. The material sequenced was blood. The chain uses TRBV29-1 and TRBJ2-7; a weak D match, TRBD1 (5 bases). The TCR was taken from a man aged 35 to 55 with Graves' ophthalmopathy. The CDR3 sequence is CSVSSGLYEQYF. The CDR3, as DNA: TGCAGCGTTTCTTCAGGGTTATACGAGCAGTACTTC.